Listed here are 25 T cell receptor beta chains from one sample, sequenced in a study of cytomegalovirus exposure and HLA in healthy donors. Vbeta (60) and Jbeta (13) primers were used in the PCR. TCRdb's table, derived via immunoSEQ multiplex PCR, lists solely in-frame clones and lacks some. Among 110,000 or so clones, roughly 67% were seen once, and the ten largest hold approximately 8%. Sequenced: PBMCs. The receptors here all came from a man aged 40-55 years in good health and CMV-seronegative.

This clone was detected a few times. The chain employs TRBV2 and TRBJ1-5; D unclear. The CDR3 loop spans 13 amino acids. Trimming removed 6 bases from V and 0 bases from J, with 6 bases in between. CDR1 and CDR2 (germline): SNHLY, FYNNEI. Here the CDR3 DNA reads TGTGCCAGCAGCGCTATTAGCAATCAGCCCCAGCATTTT. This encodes CASSAISNQPQHF.

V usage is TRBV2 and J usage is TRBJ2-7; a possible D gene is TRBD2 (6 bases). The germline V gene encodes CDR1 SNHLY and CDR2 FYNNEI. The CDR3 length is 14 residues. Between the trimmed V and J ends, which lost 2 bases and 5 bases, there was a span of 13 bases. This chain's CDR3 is CASSEYIGRNEQYF. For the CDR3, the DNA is TGTGCCAGCAGTGAATATATCGGGAGAAACGAGCAGTACTTC.

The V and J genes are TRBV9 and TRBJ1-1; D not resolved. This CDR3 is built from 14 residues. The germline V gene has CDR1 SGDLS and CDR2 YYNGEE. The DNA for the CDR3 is TGTGCATGTGAGGTAAGGACTGGAGGGCCTGAAGCTTTCTTT. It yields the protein CACEVRTGGPEAFF.

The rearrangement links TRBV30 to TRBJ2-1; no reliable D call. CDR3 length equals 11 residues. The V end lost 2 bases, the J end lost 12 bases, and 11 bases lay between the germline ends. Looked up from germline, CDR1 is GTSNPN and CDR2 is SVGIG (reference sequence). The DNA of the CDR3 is TGTGCCTGGAGTCCCTCCACCGGGCAGTTCTTC. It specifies CAWSPSTGQFF.

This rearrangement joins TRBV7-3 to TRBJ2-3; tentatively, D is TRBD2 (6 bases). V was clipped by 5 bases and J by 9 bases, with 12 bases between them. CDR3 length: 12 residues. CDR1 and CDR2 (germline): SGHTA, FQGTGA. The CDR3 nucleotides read TGTGCCAGCAGCCAAGCCGGAGGGACGCAGTATTTT. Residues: CASSQAGGTQYF.

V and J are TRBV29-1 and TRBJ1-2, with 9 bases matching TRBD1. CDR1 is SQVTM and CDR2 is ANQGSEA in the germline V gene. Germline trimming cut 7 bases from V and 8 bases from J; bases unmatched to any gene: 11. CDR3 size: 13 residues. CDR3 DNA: TGCAGCGGTCGTGGGACAGGGCAGGACGGCTACACCTTC. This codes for CSGRGTGQDGYTF.

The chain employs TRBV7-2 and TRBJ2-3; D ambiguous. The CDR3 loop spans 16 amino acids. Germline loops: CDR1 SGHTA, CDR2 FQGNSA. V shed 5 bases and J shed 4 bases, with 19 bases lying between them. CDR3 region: CASSLRSGSGSDTQYF. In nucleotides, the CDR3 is TGTGCCAGCAGCCTTAGGTCCGGTTCCGGGTCAGATACGCAGTATTTT. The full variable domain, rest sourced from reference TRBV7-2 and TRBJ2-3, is GAGVSQSPSNKVTEKGKDVELRCDPISGHTALYWYRQSLGQGLEFLIYFQGNSAPDKSGLPSDRFSAERTGGSVSTLTIQRTQQEDSAVYLCASSLRSGSGSDTQYFGPGTRLTVL.

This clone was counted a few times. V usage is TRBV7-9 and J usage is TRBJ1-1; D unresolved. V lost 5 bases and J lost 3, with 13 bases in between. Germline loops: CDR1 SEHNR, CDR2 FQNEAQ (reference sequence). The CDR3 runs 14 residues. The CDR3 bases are TGTGCCAGCAGCACGTCGGGAGGAGACACTGAAGCTTTCTTT. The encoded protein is CASSTSGGDTEAFF.

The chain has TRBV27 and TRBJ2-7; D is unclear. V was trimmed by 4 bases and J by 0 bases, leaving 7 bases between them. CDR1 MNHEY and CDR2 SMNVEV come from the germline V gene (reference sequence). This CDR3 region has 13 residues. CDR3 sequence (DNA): TGTGCCAGCAGTTCCGGGTCCTCCTACGAGCAGTACTTC. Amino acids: CASSSGSSYEQYF.

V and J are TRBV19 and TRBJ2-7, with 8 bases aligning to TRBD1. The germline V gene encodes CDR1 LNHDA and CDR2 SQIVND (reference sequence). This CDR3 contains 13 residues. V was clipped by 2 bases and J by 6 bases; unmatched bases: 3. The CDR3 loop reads CASSISRGLEQYF. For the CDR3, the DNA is TGTGCCAGTAGTATATCCAGGGGGCTCGAGCAGTACTTC.

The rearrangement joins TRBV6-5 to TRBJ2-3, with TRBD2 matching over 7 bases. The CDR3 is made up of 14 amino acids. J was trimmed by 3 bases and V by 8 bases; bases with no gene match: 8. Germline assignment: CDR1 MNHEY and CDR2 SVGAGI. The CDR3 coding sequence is TGTGCCAGCTCCCGGGGGAGGGGAACAGATACGCAGTATTTT. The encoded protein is CASSRGRGTDTQYF.

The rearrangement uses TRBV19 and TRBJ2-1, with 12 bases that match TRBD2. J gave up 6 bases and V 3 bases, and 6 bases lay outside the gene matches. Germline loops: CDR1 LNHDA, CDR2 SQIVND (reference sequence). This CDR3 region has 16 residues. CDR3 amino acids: CASSIRTSGAVNEQFF. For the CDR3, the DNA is TGTGCCAGTAGTATTCGGACTAGCGGGGCAGTCAATGAGCAGTTCTTC.

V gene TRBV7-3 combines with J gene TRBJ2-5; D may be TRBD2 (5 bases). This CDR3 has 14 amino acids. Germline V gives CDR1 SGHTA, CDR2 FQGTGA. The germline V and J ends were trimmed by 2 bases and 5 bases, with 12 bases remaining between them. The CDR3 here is CASSLGSGWETQYF. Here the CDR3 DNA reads TGTGCCAGCAGCTTAGGTTCGGGGTGGGAGACCCAGTACTTC.

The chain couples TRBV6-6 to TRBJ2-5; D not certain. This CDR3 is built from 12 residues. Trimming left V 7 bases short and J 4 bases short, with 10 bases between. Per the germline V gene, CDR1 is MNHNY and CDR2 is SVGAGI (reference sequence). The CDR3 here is CASTQKLETQYF. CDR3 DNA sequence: TGTGCCAGCACTCAAAAGCTAGAGACCCAGTACTTC.

CDR3 DNA sequence: TGTGCCAGCAGCCCAAAAAGAACAGGACAAGAGACCCAGTACTTC. Its translation is CASSPKRTGQETQYF. The V gene is TRBV7-2, the J gene TRBJ2-5, with D possibly matching TRBD1 (5 bases). Germline V gene data show CDR1 as SGHTA and CDR2 as FQGNSA. Trimming removed 5 bases at V and 2 bases at J, with 15 bases between. This CDR3 comprises 15 residues.

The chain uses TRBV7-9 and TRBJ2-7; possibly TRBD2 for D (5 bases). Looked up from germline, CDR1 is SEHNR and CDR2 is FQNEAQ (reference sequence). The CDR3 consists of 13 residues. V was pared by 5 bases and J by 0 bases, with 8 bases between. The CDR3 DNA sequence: TGTGCCAGCAGCGAGGGTAGCTCCTACGAGCAGTACTTC. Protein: CASSEGSSYEQYF.

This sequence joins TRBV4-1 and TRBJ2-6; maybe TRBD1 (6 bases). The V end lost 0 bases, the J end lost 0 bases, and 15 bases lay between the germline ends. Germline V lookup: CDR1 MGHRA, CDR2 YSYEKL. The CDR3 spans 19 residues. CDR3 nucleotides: TGCGCCAGCAGCCAAGATCAGACAGGCGCCCGCTCTGGGGCCAACGTCCTGACTTTC. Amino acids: CASSQDQTGARSGANVLTF.

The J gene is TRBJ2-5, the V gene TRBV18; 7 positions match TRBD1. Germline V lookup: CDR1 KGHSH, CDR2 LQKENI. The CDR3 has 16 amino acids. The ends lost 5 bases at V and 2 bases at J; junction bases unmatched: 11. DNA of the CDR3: TGTGCCAGCTCATCGGAACAGGGGAACCGTCAAGAGACCCAGTACTTC. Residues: CASSSEQGNRQETQYF.

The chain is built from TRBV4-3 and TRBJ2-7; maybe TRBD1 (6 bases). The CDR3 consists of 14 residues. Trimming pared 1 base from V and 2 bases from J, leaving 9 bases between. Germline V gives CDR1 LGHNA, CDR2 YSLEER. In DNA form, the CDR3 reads TGCGCCAGCAGCCAAGCGACAGGCCCCTACGAGCAGTACTTC. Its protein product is CASSQATGPYEQYF.

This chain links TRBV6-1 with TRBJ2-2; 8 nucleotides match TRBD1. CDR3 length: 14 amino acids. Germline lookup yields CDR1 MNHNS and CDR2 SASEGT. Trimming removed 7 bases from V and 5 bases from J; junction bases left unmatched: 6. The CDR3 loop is CASIGQGGTGELFF. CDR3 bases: TGTGCCAGCATAGGACAGGGTGGTACCGGGGAGCTGTTTTTT.

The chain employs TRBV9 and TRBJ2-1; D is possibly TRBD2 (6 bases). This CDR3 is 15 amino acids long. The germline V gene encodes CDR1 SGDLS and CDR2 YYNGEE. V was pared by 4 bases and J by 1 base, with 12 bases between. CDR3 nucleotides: TGTGCCAGCAGCCACCTTGCGGGGTCCTACAATGAGCAGTTCTTC. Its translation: CASSHLAGSYNEQFF.

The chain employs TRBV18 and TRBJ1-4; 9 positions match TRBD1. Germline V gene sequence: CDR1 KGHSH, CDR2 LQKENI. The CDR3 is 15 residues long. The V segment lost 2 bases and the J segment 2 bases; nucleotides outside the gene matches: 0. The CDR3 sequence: CASSPGTGTNEKLFF. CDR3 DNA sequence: TGTGCCAGCTCACCAGGGACAGGGACTAATGAAAAACTGTTTTTT.

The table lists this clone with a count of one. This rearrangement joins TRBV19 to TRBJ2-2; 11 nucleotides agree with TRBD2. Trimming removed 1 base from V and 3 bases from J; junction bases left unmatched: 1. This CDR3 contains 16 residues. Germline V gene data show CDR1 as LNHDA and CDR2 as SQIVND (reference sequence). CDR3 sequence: CASSIVAGGYTGELFF. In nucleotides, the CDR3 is TGTGCCAGTAGTATAGTAGCGGGGGGGTACACCGGGGAGCTGTTTTTT.

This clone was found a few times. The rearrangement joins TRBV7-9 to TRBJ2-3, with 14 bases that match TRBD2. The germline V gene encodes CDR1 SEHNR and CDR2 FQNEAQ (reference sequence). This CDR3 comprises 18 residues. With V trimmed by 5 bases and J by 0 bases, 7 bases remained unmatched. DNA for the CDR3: TGTGCCAGCAGCATTTTCCGACTAGCGGGGGGGAGCACAGATACGCAGTATTTT. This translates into CASSIFRLAGGSTDTQYF.

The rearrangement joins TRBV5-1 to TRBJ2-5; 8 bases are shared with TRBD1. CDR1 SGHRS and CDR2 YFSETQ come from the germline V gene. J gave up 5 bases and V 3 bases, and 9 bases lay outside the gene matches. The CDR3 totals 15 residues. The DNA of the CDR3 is TGCGCCAGCAGCTCAAGTCAGGGGGCAGGGGAGACCCAGTACTTC. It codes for CASSSSQGAGETQYF.